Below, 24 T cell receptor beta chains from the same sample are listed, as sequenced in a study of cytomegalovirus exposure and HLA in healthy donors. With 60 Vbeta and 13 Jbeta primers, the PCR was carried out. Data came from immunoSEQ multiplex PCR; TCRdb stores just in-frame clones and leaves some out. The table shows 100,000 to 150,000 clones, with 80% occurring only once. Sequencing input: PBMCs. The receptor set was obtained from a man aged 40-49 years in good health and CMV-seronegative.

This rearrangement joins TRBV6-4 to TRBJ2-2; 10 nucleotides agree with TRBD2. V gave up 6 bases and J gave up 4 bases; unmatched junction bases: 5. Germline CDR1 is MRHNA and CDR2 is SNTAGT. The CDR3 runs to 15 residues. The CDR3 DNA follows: TGTGCCAGCAGCGTAACTAGCGGGATCACCGGGGAGCTGTTTTTT. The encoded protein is CASSVTSGITGELFF.

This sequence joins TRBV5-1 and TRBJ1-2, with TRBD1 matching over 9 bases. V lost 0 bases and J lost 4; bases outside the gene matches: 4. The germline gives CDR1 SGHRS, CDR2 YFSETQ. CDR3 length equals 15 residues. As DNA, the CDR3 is TGCGCCAGCAGCTTGGGGGACAGGGAGTTCTATGGCTACACCTTC. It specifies CASSLGDREFYGYTF.

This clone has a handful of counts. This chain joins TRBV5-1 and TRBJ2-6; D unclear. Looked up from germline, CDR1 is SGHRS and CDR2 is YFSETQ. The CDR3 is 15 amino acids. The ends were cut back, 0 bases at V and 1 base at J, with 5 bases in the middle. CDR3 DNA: TGCGCCAGCAGCTTGGGCGGATCTGGGGCCAACGTCCTGACTTTC. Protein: CASSLGGSGANVLTF. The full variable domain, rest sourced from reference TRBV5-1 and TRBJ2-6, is KAGVTQTPRYLIKTRGQQVTLSCSPISGHRSVSWYQQTPGQGLQFLFEYFSETQRNKGNFPGRFSGRQFSNSRSEMNVSTLELGDSALYLCASSLGGSGANVLTFGAGSRLTVL.

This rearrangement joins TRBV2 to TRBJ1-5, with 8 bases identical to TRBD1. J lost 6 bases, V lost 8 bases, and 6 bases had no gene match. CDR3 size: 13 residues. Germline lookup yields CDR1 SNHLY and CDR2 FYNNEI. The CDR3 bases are TGTGCCAGCCGGGACAGGTTTTTTCAGCCCCAGCATTTT. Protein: CASRDRFFQPQHF.

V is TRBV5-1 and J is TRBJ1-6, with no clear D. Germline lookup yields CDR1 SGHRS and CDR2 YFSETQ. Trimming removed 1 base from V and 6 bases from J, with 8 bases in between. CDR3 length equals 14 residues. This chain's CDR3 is CASSLSGGNSPLHF. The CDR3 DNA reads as TGCGCCAGCAGCTTGTCGGGAGGTAATTCACCCCTCCACTTT.

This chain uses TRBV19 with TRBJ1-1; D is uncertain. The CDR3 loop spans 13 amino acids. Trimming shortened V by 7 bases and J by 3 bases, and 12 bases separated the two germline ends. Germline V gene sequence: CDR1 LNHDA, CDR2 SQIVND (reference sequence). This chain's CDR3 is CASTPREYTEAFF. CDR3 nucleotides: TGTGCCAGTACCCCGAGGGAATACACTGAAGCTTTCTTT.

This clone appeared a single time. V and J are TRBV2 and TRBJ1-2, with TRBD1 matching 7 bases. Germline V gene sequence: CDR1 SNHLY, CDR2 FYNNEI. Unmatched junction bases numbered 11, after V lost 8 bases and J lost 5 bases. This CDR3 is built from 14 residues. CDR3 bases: TGTGCCAGCCGCCCCGACAGGGAAGGGTATGGCTACACCTTC. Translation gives CASRPDREGYGYTF.

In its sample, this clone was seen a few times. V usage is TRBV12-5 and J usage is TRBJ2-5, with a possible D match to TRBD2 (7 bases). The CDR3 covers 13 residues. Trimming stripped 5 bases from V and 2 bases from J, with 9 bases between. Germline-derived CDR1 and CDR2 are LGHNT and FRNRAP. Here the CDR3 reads CASGGGAQETQYF. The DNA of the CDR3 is TGTGCTAGTGGTGGGGGGGCTCAAGAGACCCAGTACTTC.

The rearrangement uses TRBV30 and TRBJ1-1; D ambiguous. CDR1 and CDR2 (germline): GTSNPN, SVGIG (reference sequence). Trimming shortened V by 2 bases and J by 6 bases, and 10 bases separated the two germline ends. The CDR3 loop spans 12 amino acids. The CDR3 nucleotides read TGTGCCTGGAGTAGAGGAGGTCCTGAAGCTTTCTTT. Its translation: CAWSRGGPEAFF.

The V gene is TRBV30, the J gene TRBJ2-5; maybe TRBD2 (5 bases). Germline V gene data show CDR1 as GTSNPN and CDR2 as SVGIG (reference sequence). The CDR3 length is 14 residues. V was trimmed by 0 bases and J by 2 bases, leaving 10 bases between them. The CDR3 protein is CAWSVSEAQETQYF. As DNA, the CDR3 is TGTGCCTGGAGTGTATCGGAGGCACAAGAGACCCAGTACTTC. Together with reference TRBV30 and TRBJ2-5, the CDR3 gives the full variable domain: SQTIHQWPATLVQPVGSPLSLECTVEGTSNPNLYWYRQAAGRGLQLLFYSVGIGQISSEVPQNLSASRPQDRQFILSSKKLLLSDSGFYLCAWSVSEAQETQYFGPGTRLLVL.

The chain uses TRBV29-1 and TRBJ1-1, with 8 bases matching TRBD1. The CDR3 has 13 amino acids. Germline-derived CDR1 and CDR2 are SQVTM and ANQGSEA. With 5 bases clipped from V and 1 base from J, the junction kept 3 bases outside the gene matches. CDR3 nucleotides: TGCAGCGTTCAGGGGGCCGGGAACACTGAAGCTTTCTTT. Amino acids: CSVQGAGNTEAFF.

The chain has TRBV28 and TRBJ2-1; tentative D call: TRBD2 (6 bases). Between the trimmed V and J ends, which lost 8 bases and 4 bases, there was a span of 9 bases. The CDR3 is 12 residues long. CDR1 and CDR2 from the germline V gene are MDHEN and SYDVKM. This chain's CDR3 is CASGRRYNEQFF. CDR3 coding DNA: TGTGCCAGCGGGAGGCGGTACAATGAGCAGTTCTTC. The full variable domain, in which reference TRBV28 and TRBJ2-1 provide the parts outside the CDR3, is DVKVTQSSRYLVKRTGEKVFLECVQDMDHENMFWYRQDPGLGLRLIYFSYDVKMKEKGDIPEGYSVSREKKERFSLILESASTNQTSMYLCASGRRYNEQFFGPGTRLTVL.

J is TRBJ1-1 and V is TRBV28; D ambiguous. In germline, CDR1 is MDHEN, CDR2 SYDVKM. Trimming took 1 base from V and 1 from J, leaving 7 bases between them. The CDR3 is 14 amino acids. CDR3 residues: CASSLFPGNTEAFF. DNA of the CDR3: TGTGCCAGCAGTTTATTCCCGGGGAACACTGAAGCTTTCTTT.

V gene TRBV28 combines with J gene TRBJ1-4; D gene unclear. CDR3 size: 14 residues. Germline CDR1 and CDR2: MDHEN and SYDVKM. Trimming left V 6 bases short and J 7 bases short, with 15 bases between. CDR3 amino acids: CASRYDHGGEKLFF. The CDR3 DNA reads TGTGCCAGCAGGTACGACCATGGCGGTGAAAAACTGTTTTTT. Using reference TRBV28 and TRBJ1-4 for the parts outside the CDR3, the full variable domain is DVKVTQSSRYLVKRTGEKVFLECVQDMDHENMFWYRQDPGLGLRLIYFSYDVKMKEKGDIPEGYSVSREKKERFSLILESASTNQTSMYLCASRYDHGGEKLFFGSGTQLSVL.

The CDR3 DNA follows: TGTGCCAGCAGCTTAACGGCGGGGAATGAGCAGTTCTTC. It translates to CASSLTAGNEQFF. The rearrangement joins TRBV7-3 to TRBJ2-1; D possibly corresponds to TRBD2 (6 bases). The germline V gene encodes CDR1 SGHTA and CDR2 FQGTGA. This CDR3 contains 13 residues. Trimming stripped 0 bases from V and 7 bases from J, with 7 bases between. The complete variable domain, with remaining parts taken from reference TRBV7-3 and TRBJ2-1, reads GAGVSQTPSNKVTEKGKYVELRCDPISGHTALYWYRQSLGQGPEFLIYFQGTGAADDSGLPNDRFFAVRPEGSVSTLKIQRTERGDSAVYLCASSLTAGNEQFFGPGTRLTVL.

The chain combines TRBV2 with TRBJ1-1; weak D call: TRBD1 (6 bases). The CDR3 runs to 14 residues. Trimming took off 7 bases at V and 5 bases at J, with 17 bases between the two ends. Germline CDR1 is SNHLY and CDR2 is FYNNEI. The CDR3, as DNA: TGTGCCAGCAAGCCCGAACAGGGTTGGACTGAAGCTTTCTTT. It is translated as CASKPEQGWTEAFF.

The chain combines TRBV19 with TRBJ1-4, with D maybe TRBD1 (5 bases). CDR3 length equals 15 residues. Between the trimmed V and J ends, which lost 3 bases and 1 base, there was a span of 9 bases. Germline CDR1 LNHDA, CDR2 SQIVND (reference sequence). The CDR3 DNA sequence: TGTGCCAGTAGTATCGGGGGAGGAACTAATGAAAAACTGTTTTTT. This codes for CASSIGGGTNEKLFF.

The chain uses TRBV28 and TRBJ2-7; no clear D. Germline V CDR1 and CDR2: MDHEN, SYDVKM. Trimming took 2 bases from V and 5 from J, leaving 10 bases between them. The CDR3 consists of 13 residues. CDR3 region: CASSLIRGNEQYF. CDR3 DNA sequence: TGTGCCAGCAGTTTAATACGAGGTAACGAGCAGTACTTC.

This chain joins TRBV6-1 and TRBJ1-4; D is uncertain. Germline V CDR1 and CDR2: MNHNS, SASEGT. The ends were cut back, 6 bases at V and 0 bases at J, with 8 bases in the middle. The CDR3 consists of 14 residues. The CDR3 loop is CASREATTNEKLFF. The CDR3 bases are TGTGCCAGCAGGGAGGCAACAACTAATGAAAAACTGTTTTTT.

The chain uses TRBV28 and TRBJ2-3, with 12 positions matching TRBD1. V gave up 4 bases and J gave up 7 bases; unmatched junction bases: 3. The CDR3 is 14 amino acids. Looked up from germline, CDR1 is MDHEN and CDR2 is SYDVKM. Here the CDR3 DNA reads TGTGCCAGCAGTTCGGGACAGGGGGCGTATACGCAGTATTTT. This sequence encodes CASSSGQGAYTQYF.

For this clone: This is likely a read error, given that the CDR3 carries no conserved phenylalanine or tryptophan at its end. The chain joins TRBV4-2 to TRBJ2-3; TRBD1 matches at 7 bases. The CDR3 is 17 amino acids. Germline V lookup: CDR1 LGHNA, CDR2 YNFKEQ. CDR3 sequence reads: CASSQASAGQGTDTQYV. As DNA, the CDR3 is TGTGCCAGCAGTCAAGCTTCCGCAGGACAGGGCACAGATACGCAGTATGTT.

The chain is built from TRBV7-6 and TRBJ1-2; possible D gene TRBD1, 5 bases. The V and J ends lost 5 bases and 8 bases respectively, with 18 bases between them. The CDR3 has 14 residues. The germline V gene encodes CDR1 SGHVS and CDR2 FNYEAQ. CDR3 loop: CASSPKGWAGGYTF. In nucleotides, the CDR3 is TGTGCCAGCAGCCCCAAGGGGTGGGCTGGCGGCTACACCTTC.

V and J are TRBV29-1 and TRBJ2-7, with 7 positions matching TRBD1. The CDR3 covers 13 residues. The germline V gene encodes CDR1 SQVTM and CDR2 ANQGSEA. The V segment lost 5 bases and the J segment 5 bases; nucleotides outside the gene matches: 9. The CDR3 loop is CSVRQGTFDEQYF. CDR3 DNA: TGCAGCGTTAGACAGGGCACGTTCGACGAGCAGTACTTC.

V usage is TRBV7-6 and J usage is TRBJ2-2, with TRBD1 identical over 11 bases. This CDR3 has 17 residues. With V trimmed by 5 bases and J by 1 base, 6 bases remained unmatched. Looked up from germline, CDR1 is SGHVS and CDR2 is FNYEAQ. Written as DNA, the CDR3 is TGTGCCAGCAGCCCGGGACAGGGGGGGATGAACACCGGGGAGCTGTTTTTT. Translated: CASSPGQGGMNTGELFF.